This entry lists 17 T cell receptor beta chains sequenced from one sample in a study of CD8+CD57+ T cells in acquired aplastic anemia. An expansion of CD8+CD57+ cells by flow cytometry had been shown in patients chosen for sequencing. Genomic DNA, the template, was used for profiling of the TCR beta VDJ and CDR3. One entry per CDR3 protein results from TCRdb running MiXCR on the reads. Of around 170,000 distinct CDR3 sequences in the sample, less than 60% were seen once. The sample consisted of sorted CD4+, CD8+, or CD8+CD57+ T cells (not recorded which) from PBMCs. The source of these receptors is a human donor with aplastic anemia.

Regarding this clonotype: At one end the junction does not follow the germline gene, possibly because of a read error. The CDR3 DNA follows: TGTGCCATCAGTGAGGCTGGAAACACCATATATTTT. Its translation: CAISEAGNTIYF. The V call is TRBV10-1, the J call TRBJ1-3; D gene uncertain. Germline V gene data show CDR1 as WNHNN and CDR2 as SYGVQD (reference sequence). The CDR3 runs 12 residues.

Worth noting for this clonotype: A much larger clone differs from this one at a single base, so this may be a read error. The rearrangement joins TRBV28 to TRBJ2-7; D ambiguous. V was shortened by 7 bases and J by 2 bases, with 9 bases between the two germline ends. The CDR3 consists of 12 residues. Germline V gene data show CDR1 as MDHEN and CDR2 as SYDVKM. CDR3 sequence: CASNHRPYEQYF. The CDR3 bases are TGTGCCAGCAATCACCGCCCCTACGAGCAGTACTTC.

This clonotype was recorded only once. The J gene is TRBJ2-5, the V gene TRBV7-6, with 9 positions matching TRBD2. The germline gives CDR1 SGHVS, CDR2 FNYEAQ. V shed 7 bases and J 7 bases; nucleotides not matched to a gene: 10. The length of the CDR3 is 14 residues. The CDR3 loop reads CASTRVAGEGTQYF. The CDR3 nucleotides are TGTGCCAGCACCAGGGTAGCGGGAGAGGGGACCCAGTACTTC. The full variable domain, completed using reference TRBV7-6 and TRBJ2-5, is GAGVSQSPRYKVTKRGQDVALRCDPISGHVSLYWYRQALGQGPEFLTYFNYEAQQDKSGLPNDRFSAERPEGSISTLTIQRTEQRDSAMYRCASTRVAGEGTQYFGPGTRLLVL.

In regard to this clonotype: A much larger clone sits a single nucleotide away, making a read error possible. The CDR3 region is CAISYYQTQYF. For the CDR3, the DNA is TGTGCCATCAGTTACTATCAGACCCAGTACTTC. The rearrangement uses TRBV10-3 and TRBJ2-5, with D unclear. The CDR3 sequence is 11 residues long. V was clipped by 5 bases and J by 6 bases, with 7 bases between them. The germline V gene has CDR1 ENHRY and CDR2 SYGVKD.

The CDR3 region has the DNA TGCGCCAGCAGTGAGGGGAATCTATGGGAACAAGCTTTCTTT. This translates into CASSEGNLWEQAFF. This chain links TRBV10-2 with TRBJ1-1, with no clear D. This CDR3 region has 14 residues. V dropped 2 bases and J dropped 9 bases, with 16 bases sitting between them. The V gene's germline CDR1 is WSHSY and CDR2 SAAADI.

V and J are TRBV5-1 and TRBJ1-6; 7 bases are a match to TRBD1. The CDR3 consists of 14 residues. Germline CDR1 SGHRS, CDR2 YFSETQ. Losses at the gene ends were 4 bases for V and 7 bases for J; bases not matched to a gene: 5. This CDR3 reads CASSGDSQNSPLHF. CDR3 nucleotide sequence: TGCGCCAGCAGCGGGGACAGTCAGAATTCACCCCTCCACTTT.

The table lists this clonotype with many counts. The DNA of the CDR3 is TGTGCCAGCAGTGGACTAGCGGGGTACAATGAGCAGTTCTTC. Protein sequence: CASSGLAGYNEQFF. The chain uses TRBV12-3 or TRBV12-4 and TRBJ2-1; TRBD2 aligns across 12 bases. The CDR3 totals 14 residues. The junction had 0 bases not matched to a gene; V was cut back by 5 bases and J by 4 bases.

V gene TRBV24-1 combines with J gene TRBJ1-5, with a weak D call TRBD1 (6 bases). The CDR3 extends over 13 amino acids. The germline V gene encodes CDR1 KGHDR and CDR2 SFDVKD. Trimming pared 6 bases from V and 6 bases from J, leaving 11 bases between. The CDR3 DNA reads TGTGCCACCAGTTCACAGGGAACTCAGCCCCAGCATTTT. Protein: CATSSQGTQPQHF.

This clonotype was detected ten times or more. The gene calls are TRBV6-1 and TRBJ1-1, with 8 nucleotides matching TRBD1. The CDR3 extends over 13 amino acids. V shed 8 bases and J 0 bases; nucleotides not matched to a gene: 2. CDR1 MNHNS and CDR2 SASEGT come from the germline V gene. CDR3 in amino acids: CASWDRLNTEAFF. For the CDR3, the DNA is TGTGCCAGCTGGGACAGGCTGAACACTGAAGCTTTCTTT.

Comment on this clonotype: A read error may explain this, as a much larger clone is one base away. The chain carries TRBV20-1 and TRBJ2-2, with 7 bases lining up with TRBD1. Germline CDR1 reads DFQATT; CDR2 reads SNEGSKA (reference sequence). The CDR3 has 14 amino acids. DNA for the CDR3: TGCAGTGCTAGAGATACAGGGGCCACCGGGGAGCTGTCTTTT. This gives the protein CSARDTGATGELSF.

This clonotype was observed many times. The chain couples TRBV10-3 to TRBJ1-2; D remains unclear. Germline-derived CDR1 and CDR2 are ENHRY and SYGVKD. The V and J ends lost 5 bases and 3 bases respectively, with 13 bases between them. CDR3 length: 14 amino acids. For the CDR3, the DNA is TGTGCCATCAGTCCCCCGGGCCTGGACTATGGCTACACCTTC. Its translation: CAISPPGLDYGYTF.

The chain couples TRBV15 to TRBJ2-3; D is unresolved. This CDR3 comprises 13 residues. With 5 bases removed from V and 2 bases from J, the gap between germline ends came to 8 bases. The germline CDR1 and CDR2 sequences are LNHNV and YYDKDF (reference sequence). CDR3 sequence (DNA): TGTGCCACCAGCTCCCAGCCCACAGATACGCAGTATTTT. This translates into CATSSQPTDTQYF.

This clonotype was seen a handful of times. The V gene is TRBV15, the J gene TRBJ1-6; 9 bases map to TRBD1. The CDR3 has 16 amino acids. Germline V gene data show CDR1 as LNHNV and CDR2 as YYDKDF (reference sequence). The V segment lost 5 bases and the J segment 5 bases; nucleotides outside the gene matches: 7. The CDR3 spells CATSGQQGADNSPLHF. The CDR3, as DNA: TGTGCCACCAGCGGGCAACAGGGGGCGGATAATTCACCCCTCCACTTT.

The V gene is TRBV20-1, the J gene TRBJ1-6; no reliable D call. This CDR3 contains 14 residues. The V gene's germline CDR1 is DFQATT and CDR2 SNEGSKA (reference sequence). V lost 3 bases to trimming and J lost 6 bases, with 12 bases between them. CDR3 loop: CSARGSTSNSPLHF. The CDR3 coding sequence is TGCAGTGCTAGGGGCTCAACCTCTAATTCACCCCTCCACTTT.

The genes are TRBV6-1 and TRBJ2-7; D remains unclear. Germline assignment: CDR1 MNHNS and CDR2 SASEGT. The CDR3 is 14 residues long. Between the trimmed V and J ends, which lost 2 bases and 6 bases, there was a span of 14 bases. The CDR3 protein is CASSESLERSEQYF. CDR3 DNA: TGTGCCAGCAGTGAAAGCCTGGAGAGGAGCGAGCAGTACTTC.

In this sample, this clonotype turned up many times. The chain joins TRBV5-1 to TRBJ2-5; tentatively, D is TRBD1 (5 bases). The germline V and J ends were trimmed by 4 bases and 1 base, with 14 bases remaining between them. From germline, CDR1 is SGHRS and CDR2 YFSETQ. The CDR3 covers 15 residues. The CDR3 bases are TGCGCCAGCAGCCGCTCAGGGTTTCTCCAAGAGACCCAGTACTTC. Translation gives CASSRSGFLQETQYF.

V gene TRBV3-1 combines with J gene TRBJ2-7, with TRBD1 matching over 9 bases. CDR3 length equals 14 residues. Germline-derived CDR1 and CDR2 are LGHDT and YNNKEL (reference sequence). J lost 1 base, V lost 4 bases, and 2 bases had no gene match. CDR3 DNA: TGTGCCAGCAGCCGACAGGGGGGGTCCTACGAGCAGTACTTC. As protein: CASSRQGGSYEQYF.